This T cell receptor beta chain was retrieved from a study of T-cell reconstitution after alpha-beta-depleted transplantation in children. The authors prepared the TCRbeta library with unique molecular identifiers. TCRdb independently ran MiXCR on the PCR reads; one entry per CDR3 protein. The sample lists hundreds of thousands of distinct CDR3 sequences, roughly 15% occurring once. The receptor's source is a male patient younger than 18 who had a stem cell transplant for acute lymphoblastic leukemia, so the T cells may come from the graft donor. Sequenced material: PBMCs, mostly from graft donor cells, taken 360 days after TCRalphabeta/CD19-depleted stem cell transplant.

The CDR3 region has the DNA TGTGCCTGGTTATCGGGGGGTACCGGGGAGCTGTTTTTT. Translating it yields CAWLSGGTGELFF. The chain has TRBV30 and TRBJ2-2; 7 bases match TRBD2. The trim removed 5 bases at V and 5 bases at J, leaving 5 bases unmatched. Germline V gene sequence: CDR1 GTSNPN, CDR2 SVGIG (reference sequence). This CDR3 comprises 13 residues.